This T cell receptor (beta chain) was profiled in a study of OX40 agonist ivuxolimab in advanced cancers. V lost 7 bases, J lost 5 bases, and 14 bases lay in between. CDR3 length: 13 amino acids. CDR1 is LNHDA, CDR2 SQIVND, per germline (reference sequence). Some clones are missing from TCRdb's copy, which holds only in-frame ones; the method was immunoSEQ multiplex PCR. The sample lists about 77,000 clones; around 90% were seen once. This TCR came from an adult with an advanced solid tumor such as melanoma, head and neck, liver or kidney cancer. The starting material was CD4+ or CD8+ T cells sorted from blood, obtained in a trial of the OX40 agonist ivuxolimab. V is TRBV19 and J is TRBJ1-2, with D perhaps TRBD1 (5 bases). The CDR3 DNA follows: TGTGCCAGTAACCCAAACAGGATGTATGGCTACACCTTC. This translates into CASNPNRMYGYTF. Supplemented by reference TRBV19 and TRBJ1-2, the full variable domain reads DGGITQSPKYLFRKEGQNVTLSCEQNLNHDAMYWYRQDPGQGLRLIYYSQIVNDFQKGDIAEGYSVSREKKESFPLTVTSAQKNPTAFYLCASNPNRMYGYTFGSGTRLTVV.